The TCR beta chain under discussion was sequenced for a study of sequential checkpoint blockade in melanoma. This CDR3 is 14 amino acids long. Germline lookup yields CDR1 SGHDN and CDR2 FVKESK. V was pared by 7 bases and J by 3 bases, with 5 bases of the junction left unmatched. Profiling relied on immunoSEQ multiplex PCR, and the TCRdb table lists in-frame clones only, not all of them. The sample holds some 20,000 clones, roughly 61% seen once. Treatment in this sample: randomized to nivolumab then ipilimumab (arm A) or the reverse (arm B). V usage is TRBV14 and J usage is TRBJ2-3; 9 positions match TRBD1. The receptor was isolated from a human donor with melanoma. This sample comprised CD8+ T cells sorted from blood (inferred from file names), obtained from a patient given nivolumab and ipilimumab in sequence. In nucleotides, the CDR3 is TGTGCCAGCAAATGGACAGGGGTGACAGATACGCAGTATTTT. This codes for CASKWTGVTDTQYF.